The 23 T cell receptor beta chains presented below share a single source sample, sequenced in a study. TCRdb redid the calling of the 5' RACE reads with MiXCR, one entry per CDR3 protein. The table records around 44,000 distinct CDR3 sequences, approximately 22% of them present only once. Cells sorted as Tregs were CD4+, CD25+ and CD127-/low. The sample consisted of Tregs sorted from blood. The source is a female donor with breast cancer.

This clonotype was counted a few times. The chain combines TRBV20-1 with TRBJ2-7; D perhaps matches TRBD2 (10 bases). In germline, CDR1 is DFQATT, CDR2 SNEGSKA (reference sequence). The length of the CDR3 is 19 residues. V was clipped by 6 bases and J by 3 bases, with 33 bases between them. The CDR3 is CSAKPGQGIIGTSVYEQYF. Written as DNA, the CDR3 is TGCAGTGCAAAACCGGGACAGGGAATAATCGGGACTAGCGTCTACGAGCAGTACTTC.

This clonotype came up a few times. This may come from a read error, since a much larger clone is one base off. This likely comes from a read error, as the CDR3 has no conserved phenylalanine or tryptophan at its end. J is TRBJ1-1 and V is TRBV7-2; TRBD1 aligns across 7 bases. The CDR3 contains 13 residues. J was trimmed by 5 bases and V by 3 bases; bases with no gene match: 3. CDR1 is SGHTA and CDR2 is FQGNSA in the germline V gene. The DNA for the CDR3 is TGTGCCAGCAGCTTGACAGGGACGACTGAAGCTTTCTGT. The encoded protein is CASSLTGTTEAFC.

This rearrangement joins TRBV5-1 to TRBJ2-1; possible D gene TRBD1, 5 bases. The germline CDR1 and CDR2 sequences are SGHRS and YFSETQ. V dropped 4 bases and J dropped 7 bases, with 9 bases sitting between them. CDR3 length: 12 residues. This CDR3 reads CASSLTENEQFF. The CDR3 DNA reads TGCGCCAGCAGCCTGACAGAAAATGAGCAGTTCTTC.

This clonotype showed up just a few times. The chain recombines TRBV11-2 with TRBJ2-7; either TRBD1 or TRBD2 may fit D (5 bases each). The CDR3 has 15 amino acids. The germline CDR1 and CDR2 sequences are SGHAT and FQNNGV. The V and J ends lost 0 bases and 3 bases respectively, with 12 bases between them. The CDR3 DNA follows: TGTGCCAGCAGCTTAGATAGGGGACGCTTCTACGAGCAGTACTTC. It translates to CASSLDRGRFYEQYF.

This clonotype has only one observation. A much bigger clone sits one base away, suggesting this may be a read error. The chain couples TRBV27 to TRBJ1-2; D gene unclear. With 8 bases removed from V and 6 bases from J, the gap between germline ends came to 16 bases. Germline CDR1 is MNHEY and CDR2 is SMNVEV (reference sequence). The CDR3 sequence is 13 residues long. The chain's CDR3 is CASRPWEVDGYTF. In DNA form, the CDR3 reads TGTGCCAGCCGGCCCTGGGAGGTTGATGGCTACACCTTC.

The chain joins TRBV7-8 to TRBJ2-4; no reliable D call. Germline loops: CDR1 SGHVS, CDR2 FQNEAQ. V was cut by 7 bases and J by 9 bases, with 16 bases left in between. The CDR3 spans 13 residues. This CDR3 is CASKRASEGIQYF. The CDR3 DNA follows: TGTGCCAGCAAAAGAGCCTCTGAAGGCATTCAGTACTTC.

This chain connects TRBV6-5 to TRBJ2-3; TRBD1 might be the D (6 bases). Trimming removed 8 bases from V and 3 bases from J, with 18 bases in between. The CDR3 runs 15 residues. Germline assignment: CDR1 MNHEY and CDR2 SVGAGI. CDR3 loop: CASFPRGFLTDTQYF. CDR3 bases: TGTGCCAGCTTCCCCAGGGGATTTTTGACAGATACGCAGTATTTT.

The chain is built from TRBV28 and TRBJ2-7; the match to TRBD1 covers 9 bases. The ends lost 3 bases at V and 6 bases at J; junction bases unmatched: 12. This CDR3 has 16 residues. Germline loops: CDR1 MDHEN, CDR2 SYDVKM. Here the CDR3 reads CASSLIAGTGYTEQYF. CDR3 nucleotide sequence: TGTGCCAGCAGTTTGATAGCCGGGACAGGGTATACCGAGCAGTACTTC.

This clonotype was observed a few times. The chain is built from TRBV4-1 and TRBJ1-1; D ambiguous. V was pared by 1 base and J by 6 bases, with 21 bases between. Germline assignment: CDR1 MGHRA and CDR2 YSYEKL. CDR3 length: 17 amino acids. The DNA of the CDR3 is TGCGCCAGCAGCCAAGTCGGCTCGGGCAGGCGGGTCGCTGAAGCTTTCTTT. As protein: CASSQVGSGRRVAEAFF.

In this sample, this clonotype turned up once. This sequence joins TRBV19 and TRBJ1-2; D uncertain. This CDR3 comprises 16 residues. Trimming took off 3 bases at V and 2 bases at J, with 16 bases between the two ends. Germline CDR1 is LNHDA and CDR2 is SQIVND (reference sequence). The CDR3 DNA reads TGTGCCAGTAGTATGTCGGGCCTAAATAACAACTATGGCTACACCTTC. It codes for CASSMSGLNNNYGYTF.

In its sample, this clonotype was seen many times. The chain uses TRBV28 and TRBJ2-7; a possible D gene is TRBD1 (7 bases). Per the germline V gene, CDR1 is MDHEN and CDR2 is SYDVKM. The ends were cut back, 7 bases at V and 4 bases at J, with 11 bases in the middle. The CDR3 is 12 amino acids. The CDR3 nucleotides read TGTGCCAGCACCCCAGGGGGGTACGAGCAGTACTTC. This sequence encodes CASTPGGYEQYF.

This clonotype was found many times. This sequence joins TRBV4-2 and TRBJ2-3; the match to TRBD2 covers 11 bases. Germline V lookup: CDR1 LGHNA, CDR2 YNFKEQ. The CDR3 spans 17 residues. Trimming removed 3 bases from V and 1 base from J; junction bases left unmatched: 6. The CDR3 nucleotides are TGTGCCAGCAGCCAGCCCCCACTAGCGGGGGGCACAGATACGCAGTATTTT. Its translation is CASSQPPLAGGTDTQYF.

The V and J genes are TRBV15 and TRBJ1-6; D gene unclear. The CDR3 loop spans 13 amino acids. Germline V CDR1 and CDR2: LNHNV, YYDKDF (reference sequence). V shed 0 bases and J shed 7 bases, with 4 bases lying between them. The CDR3 DNA sequence: TGTGCCACCAGCAGAGATGGGAATTCACCCCTCCACTTT. Translation: CATSRDGNSPLHF.

About this clonotype: This could be a read error, since a much larger clone is one nucleotide away. This chain joins TRBV7-9 and TRBJ2-7; 9 bases are shared with TRBD1. CDR3 length: 15 residues. Germline CDR1 and CDR2: SEHNR and FQNEAQ (reference sequence). CDR3 residues: CASSATTGGSWEQNF. The CDR3 region has the DNA TGTGCCAGCAGTGCCACGACAGGGGGGAGTTGGGAGCAGAACTTC.

This clonotype was observed a few times. CDR3 nucleotides: TGTGCCACGACAGGGGGCGATGAGACCCAGTACTTC. Translated, it gives CATTGGDETQYF. The chain uses TRBV6-2 or TRBV6-3 and TRBJ2-5; 10 positions agree with TRBD1. Germline trimming cut 10 bases from V and 5 bases from J; bases unmatched to any gene: 4. Germline V CDR1 and CDR2: MNHEY, SVGEGT. This CDR3 is built from 12 residues.

This clonotype was observed a handful of times. The V call is TRBV4-1, the J call TRBJ2-3; D possibly corresponds to TRBD1 (5 bases). V lost 0 bases to trimming and J lost 4 bases, with 11 bases between them. This CDR3 is 15 amino acids long. CDR1 is MGHRA and CDR2 is YSYEKL in the germline V gene. The CDR3: CASSQELVGADTQYF. In DNA form, the CDR3 reads TGCGCCAGCAGCCAAGAATTGGTAGGGGCAGATACGCAGTATTTT.

This clonotype was seen ten or more times. The V gene is TRBV27, the J gene TRBJ1-1, with a weak D call TRBD1 (5 bases). Germline V gene sequence: CDR1 MNHEY, CDR2 SMNVEV (reference sequence). V was shortened by 2 bases and J by 2 bases, with 15 bases between the two germline ends. This CDR3 contains 16 residues. The CDR3 DNA is TGTGCCAGCAGTTTACGCGGCAGGGCCTTTAACACTGAAGCTTTCTTT. Its translation is CASSLRGRAFNTEAFF.

Worth noting for this clonotype: At one end, the junction sequence differs from germline, possibly due to a read error. The chain carries TRBV4-2 and TRBJ2-1; weak D call: TRBD2 (5 bases). CDR3 length equals 15 residues. CDR1 and CDR2 from the germline V gene are LGHNA and YNFKEQ. The CDR3 loop reads CAGSLFSAAYNEQFF. The CDR3 nucleotides are TGTGCCGGCAGCCTCTTCTCAGCGGCGTACAATGAGCAGTTCTTC.

The gene calls are TRBV20-1 and TRBJ2-3, with TRBD2 identical over 13 bases. CDR3 length: 15 amino acids. V lost 4 bases to trimming and J lost 3 bases; unmatched junction nucleotides: 4. Germline V CDR1 and CDR2: DFQATT, SNEGSKA (reference sequence). The CDR3, as DNA: TGCAGTGCTATGCGACTAGCGGGAGGAACAGATACGCAGTATTTT. Its translation is CSAMRLAGGTDTQYF.

As for this clonotype: No conserved phenylalanine or tryptophan is present at the end of the CDR3, so a read error is the likely explanation. The genes are TRBV5-1 and TRBJ2-3; 11 bases align to TRBD1. The V gene end was trimmed by 4 bases and the J gene end by 3 bases; junction bases not matched to a gene: 7. Germline V gene data show CDR1 as SGHRS and CDR2 as YFSETQ. The length of the CDR3 is 16 residues. The CDR3 region has the DNA TGCGCCAGCAGCCTAGAAGGGACAGGGGGGACAGATACGCAGTATCTT. Protein sequence: CASSLEGTGGTDTQYL.

This clonotype was counted many times. The rearrangement joins TRBV4-1 to TRBJ2-5, with 15 positions matching TRBD2. The CDR3 length is 16 residues. The J segment lost 5 bases and the V segment lost 2 bases, leaving 3 bases of the junction unmatched. Germline V gives CDR1 MGHRA, CDR2 YSYEKL. The CDR3 DNA reads TGCGCCAGCAGCCAACTGGGACTAGCGGGAGGCGAGACCCAGTACTTC. Protein product: CASSQLGLAGGETQYF.

This rearrangement joins TRBV4-1 to TRBJ2-5; TRBD2 matches 7 bases. CDR3 length equals 16 residues. Germline CDR1 and CDR2: MGHRA and YSYEKL. The V and J ends lost 4 bases and 0 bases, in that order; junction bases with no gene match: 8. CDR3 coding DNA: TGCGCCAGCAGCCCAAGCCTAGCGGAGTACCAAGAGACCCAGTACTTC. This encodes CASSPSLAEYQETQYF.

This clonotype was picked up many times. This rearrangement joins TRBV4-1 to TRBJ2-7; TRBD2 aligns across 8 bases. This CDR3 region has 16 residues. Trimming at V came to 1 base and at J to 2 bases, leaving 7 bases not matched to a gene. Per germline, CDR1 MGHRA and CDR2 YSYEKL. CDR3 bases: TGCGCCAGCAGCCAAGTGTCTGGGCGGGGGGCCTACGAGCAGTACTTC. Residues: CASSQVSGRGAYEQYF.